These 13 T cell receptor beta chains were all obtained from the same sample, sequenced in a study of shared clonotypes between healthy human individuals. Naive-designated CD8 cells lacked CD45RO, were positively enriched for CCR7, and omitted terminally differentiated effector memory CD45RA+ cells. The assay was immunoSEQ multiplex PCR, and TCRdb's table has in-frame clones only and misses some. The sample holds 2 million to 2.5 million clones, about 92% seen once. Sequenced material: naive CD8+ T cells from PBMCs. The source is a man younger than 35 in good health. Some clones in this sample may be carry-over from other donors' samples.

The V call is TRBV5-1, the J call TRBJ2-7; TRBD2 matches 11 bases. The CDR3 sequence is 16 residues long. The trim removed 4 bases at V and 2 bases at J, leaving 8 bases unmatched. Germline CDR1 and CDR2: SGHRS and YFSETQ. This chain's CDR3 is CASSQDTSGSPYEQYF. The CDR3 bases are TGCGCCAGCAGCCAAGATACTAGCGGGAGCCCCTACGAGCAGTACTTC.

The rearrangement joins TRBV29-1 to TRBJ2-1, with 8 bases matching TRBD2. The V and J ends lost 5 bases and 4 bases, in that order; junction bases with no gene match: 7. This CDR3 comprises 14 residues. Looked up from germline, CDR1 is SQVTM and CDR2 is ANQGSEA. The CDR3 sequence: CSVYRLAQYNEQFF. The CDR3 bases are TGCAGCGTTTACCGACTAGCGCAGTACAATGAGCAGTTCTTC.

The V gene is TRBV6-5, the J gene TRBJ2-3; 7 bases are a match to TRBD2. CDR3 length: 15 residues. Germline V lookup: CDR1 MNHEY, CDR2 SVGAGI. J lost 4 bases, V lost 6 bases, and 10 bases had no gene match. The CDR3 sequence: CASRPWLAESDTQYF. In DNA form, the CDR3 reads TGTGCCAGCAGGCCTTGGCTAGCGGAGTCAGATACGCAGTATTTT.

This clone was detected a few times. This rearrangement joins TRBV5-1 to TRBJ1-1; D gene ambiguous. Trimming removed 1 base at V and 0 bases at J, with 7 bases between. CDR1 is SGHRS and CDR2 is YFSETQ in the germline V gene. There are 14 residues in the CDR3. The CDR3 nucleotides are TGCGCCAGCAGCTTGAGGGCTTTGAACACTGAAGCTTTCTTT. Translated, it gives CASSLRALNTEAFF.

The chain employs TRBV29-1 and TRBJ2-3; possible D gene TRBD2, 6 bases. The germline gives CDR1 SQVTM, CDR2 ANQGSEA. The length of the CDR3 is 15 residues. V was trimmed by 3 bases and J by 2 bases, leaving 15 bases between them. CDR3 protein: CSVDPRGDPTDTQYF. The CDR3 DNA follows: TGCAGCGTTGACCCGCGGGGAGACCCCACAGATACGCAGTATTTT.

V and J are TRBV4-2 and TRBJ2-7; no reliable D call. The V gene's germline CDR1 is LGHNA and CDR2 YNFKEQ. Trimming removed 0 bases at V and 2 bases at J, with 8 bases between. The CDR3 sequence is 14 residues long. CDR3 sequence reads: CASSQDLLTYEQYF. CDR3 in DNA: TGTGCCAGCAGCCAAGATCTCTTAACCTACGAGCAGTACTTC.

This chain connects TRBV19 to TRBJ1-2; TRBD1 matches 7 bases. With V trimmed by 2 bases and J by 7 bases, 4 bases remained unmatched. Per germline, CDR1 LNHDA and CDR2 SQIVND (reference sequence). The CDR3 is 13 residues long. The DNA for the CDR3 is TGTGCCAGTAGTATAAAGGGGGCCGTTGGCTACACCTTC. Residues: CASSIKGAVGYTF.

J is TRBJ1-4 and V is TRBV7-2; TRBD1 agrees at 10 bases. The CDR3 loop spans 14 amino acids. Unmatched junction bases numbered 5, after V lost 6 bases and J lost 7 bases. Germline V gene data show CDR1 as SGHTA and CDR2 as FQGNSA. Written as DNA, the CDR3 is TGTGCCAGCAGTTTGACAGGGGGCTTTGAAAAACTGTTTTTT. It translates to CASSLTGGFEKLFF. The full variable domain, in which reference TRBV7-2 and TRBJ1-4 provide the parts outside the CDR3, is GAGVSQSPSNKVTEKGKDVELRCDPISGHTALYWYRQSLGQGLEFLIYFQGNSAPDKSGLPSDRFSAERTGGSVSTLTIQRTQQEDSAVYLCASSLTGGFEKLFFGSGTQLSVL.

There are a few counts of this clone. V usage is TRBV4-2 and J usage is TRBJ1-3, with no clear D. CDR3 size: 13 residues. The V gene lost 10 bases and the J gene lost 1 base, with 11 bases spanning the gap. Germline V CDR1 and CDR2: LGHNA, YNFKEQ. Here the CDR3 reads CATRGRSGNTIYF. The CDR3 DNA is TGTGCCACCCGGGGTCGGTCTGGAAACACCATATATTTT.

The chain carries TRBV30 and TRBJ1-1; the D is unclear. The germline CDR1 and CDR2 sequences are GTSNPN and SVGIG (reference sequence). The CDR3 runs to 12 residues. V lost 3 bases and J 3 bases, leaving 8 bases between the germline ends. The CDR3 loop reads CAWSYTDTEAFF. The CDR3, as DNA: TGTGCCTGGAGCTATACAGACACTGAAGCTTTCTTT.

A few counts support this clone. The rearrangement uses TRBV27 and TRBJ2-4, with D perhaps given as TRBD1 or TRBD2 (5 bases each). This CDR3 is built from 14 residues. V lost 2 bases and J lost 6, with 11 bases in between. Looked up from germline, CDR1 is MNHEY and CDR2 is SMNVEV (reference sequence). CDR3 sequence: CASSLRDDRNIQYF. The CDR3 DNA reads TGTGCCAGCAGTTTAAGGGACGATAGAAACATTCAGTACTTC.

The chain carries TRBV2 and TRBJ1-4; no definite D call. Per germline, CDR1 SNHLY and CDR2 FYNNEI. CDR3 length: 13 amino acids. Trimming left V 5 bases short and J 12 bases short, with 16 bases between. CDR3 protein: CASSSTDGAELFF. Written as DNA, the CDR3 is TGTGCCAGCAGTTCAACGGACGGCGCGGAACTGTTTTTT. The full variable domain, completed using reference TRBV2 and TRBJ1-4, is EPEVTQTPSHQVTQMGQEVILRCVPISNHLYFYWYRQILGQKVEFLVSFYNNEISEKSEIFDDQFSVERPDGSNFTLKIRSTKLEDSAMYFCASSSTDGAELFFGSGTQLSVL.

The chain uses TRBV27 and TRBJ2-7; 9 bases agree with TRBD1. This CDR3 has 16 residues. J gave up 6 bases and V 0 bases, and 9 bases lay outside the gene matches. Germline V lookup: CDR1 MNHEY, CDR2 SMNVEV (reference sequence). In DNA form, the CDR3 reads TGTGCCAGCAGTTTATCCGGCGGGACAGGGTTTCTCGAGCAGTACTTC. It codes for CASSLSGGTGFLEQYF.